This T cell receptor (beta chain) was recorded in a study of OX40 agonist ivuxolimab in advanced cancers. Study-wide context: Intravenous ivuxolimab at 0.01 to 10 mg/kg was given to patients every 2 weeks. Prior checkpoint blockade (anti-PD-1, anti-PD-L1 or anti-CTLA-4) was permitted; around 40% had it.

Profiling relied on immunoSEQ multiplex PCR, and the TCRdb table lists in-frame clones only, not all of them. The repertoire includes tens of thousands of clones, approximately 90% of them detected once, and 0.67% sits in the top ten. V was cut by 0 bases and J by 3 bases, with 6 bases left in between. Germline CDR1 and CDR2: SGHNT and YYREEE (reference sequence). There are 13 residues in the CDR3. This chain connects TRBV5-4 to TRBJ1-2; D remains ambiguous. The sample consisted of CD4+ or CD8+ T cells sorted from blood, taken in a trial of the OX40 agonist ivuxolimab. The TCR sequence derives from an adult with an advanced solid tumor such as melanoma, head and neck, liver or kidney cancer. CDR3 region: CASSLGQYYGYTF. CDR3 bases: TGTGCCAGCAGCTTGGGGCAATACTATGGCTACACCTTC.